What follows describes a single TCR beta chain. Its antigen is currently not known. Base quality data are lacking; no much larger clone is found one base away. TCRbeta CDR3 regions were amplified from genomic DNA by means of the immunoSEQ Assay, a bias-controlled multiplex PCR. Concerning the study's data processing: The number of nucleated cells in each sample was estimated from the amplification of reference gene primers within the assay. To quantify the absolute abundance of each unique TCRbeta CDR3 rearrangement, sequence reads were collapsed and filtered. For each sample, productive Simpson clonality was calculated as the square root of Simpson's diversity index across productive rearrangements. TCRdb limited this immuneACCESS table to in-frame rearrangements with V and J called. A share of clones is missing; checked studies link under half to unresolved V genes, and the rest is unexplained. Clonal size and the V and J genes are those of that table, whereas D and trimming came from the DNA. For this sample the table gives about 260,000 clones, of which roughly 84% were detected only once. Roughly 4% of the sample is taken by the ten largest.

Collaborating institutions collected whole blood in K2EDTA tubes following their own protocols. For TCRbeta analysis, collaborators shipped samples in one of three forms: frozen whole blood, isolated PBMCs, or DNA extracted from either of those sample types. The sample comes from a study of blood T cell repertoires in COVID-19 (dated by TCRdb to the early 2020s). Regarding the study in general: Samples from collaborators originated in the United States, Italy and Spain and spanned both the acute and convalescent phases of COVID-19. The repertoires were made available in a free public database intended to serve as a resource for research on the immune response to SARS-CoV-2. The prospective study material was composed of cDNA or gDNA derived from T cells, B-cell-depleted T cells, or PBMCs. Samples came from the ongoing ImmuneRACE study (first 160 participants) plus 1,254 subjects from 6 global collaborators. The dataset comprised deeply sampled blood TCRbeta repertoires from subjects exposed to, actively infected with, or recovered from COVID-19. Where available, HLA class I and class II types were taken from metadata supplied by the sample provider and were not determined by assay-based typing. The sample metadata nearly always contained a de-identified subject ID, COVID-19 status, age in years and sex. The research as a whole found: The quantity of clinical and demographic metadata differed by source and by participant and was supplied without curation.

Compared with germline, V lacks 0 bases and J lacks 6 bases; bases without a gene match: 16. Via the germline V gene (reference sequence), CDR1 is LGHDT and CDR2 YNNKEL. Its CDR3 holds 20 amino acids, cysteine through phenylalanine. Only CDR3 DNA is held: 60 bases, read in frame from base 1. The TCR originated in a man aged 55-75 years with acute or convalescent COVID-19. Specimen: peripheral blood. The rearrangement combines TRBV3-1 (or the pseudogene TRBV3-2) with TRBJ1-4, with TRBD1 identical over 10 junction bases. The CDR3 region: CASSQEAGQGNLGRYEKLFF. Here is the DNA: TGTGCCAGCAGCCAAGAAGCGGGACAGGGGAATCTAGGACGGTATGAAAAACTGTTTTTT.